This T cell receptor beta chain was sequenced for a study of CD8+ T cells in alopecia areata. Looking at the study overall: Twice a day, 5 to 10 mg of oral tofacitinib was administered to treated patients. Study results and limitations: The study found TCR sharing across patients less clear than in mice, possibly for HLA reasons.

Treatment denoted: oral pan-JAK inhibitor, 5-10 mg twice daily. It was from PBMCs that CD4+ and CD8+ T cells were sorted. On this clone itself: Its antigen is not identified.

Isolated RNA was reverse transcribed into cDNA used as the sequencing template. Using immunoSEQ multiplex PCR, the repertoire was profiled, and TCRdb retains in-frame clones only, with some absent. Of 200,000 to 250,000 clones in the sample, under 75% were seen once. The CDR3 consists of 9 residues. CDR1 SGHRS and CDR2 YFSETQ come from the germline V gene. Trimming removed 5 bases from V and 12 bases from J, with 8 bases in between. The gene calls are TRBV5-1 and TRBJ2-5, with unresolved D. This TCR derives from a human donor with alopecia areata. This specimen consisted of CD4+ T cells sorted from blood, obtained at week 4, from a patient treated with tofacitinib. The CDR3 DNA reads TGCGCCAGCAGTCAACACAAGTACTTC. This translates into CASSQHKYF.